These 19 T cell receptor beta chains originate from one sample sequenced in a study of breast tumors, draining lymph nodes, adjacent tissues. TCRdb redid the calling of the multiplex PCR reads with MiXCR, one entry per CDR3 protein. The data hold 20,000 to 25,000 distinct CDR3 sequences, with 68% observed a single time. Input material: tumor-adjacent breast tissue. The receptors derive from a female donor with breast cancer. Some clones in this sample may be carry-over from other donors' samples.

The chain uses TRBV5-1 and TRBJ2-3; tentatively, D is TRBD2 (5 bases). V shed 4 bases and J shed 2 bases, with 11 bases lying between them. Germline V CDR1 and CDR2: SGHRS, YFSETQ. CDR3 length: 14 residues. The CDR3 reads CASSVQEATDTQYF. CDR3 in DNA: TGCGCCAGCAGCGTGCAGGAGGCCACAGATACGCAGTATTTT.

The gene calls are TRBV7-9 and TRBJ2-3, with D uncertain. This CDR3 has 16 residues. Deletions cut 2 bases from V and 1 base from J, with 13 bases between. Per the germline V gene, CDR1 is SEHNR and CDR2 is FQNEAQ (reference sequence). CDR3 protein: CASSLWLNSRTDTQYF. The CDR3 DNA sequence: TGTGCCAGCAGCTTATGGCTAAACAGCCGCACAGATACGCAGTATTTT.

In its sample, this clonotype ranks as medium-sized (0.01 to 0.1%). The V gene is TRBV5-8, the J gene TRBJ2-1, with D uncertain. V lost 4 bases and J 2 bases, leaving 4 bases between the germline ends. Germline V lookup: CDR1 SGHTS, CDR2 YDEGEE. The CDR3 is 12 residues long. The DNA of the CDR3 is TGTGCCAGCAGCCGGACCTACAATGAGCAGTTCTTC. It is translated as CASSRTYNEQFF.

This clonotype has a count of ten or more. The chain combines TRBV6-1 with TRBJ2-5; D unresolved. This CDR3 contains 11 residues. V gave up 6 bases and J gave up 5 bases, with 7 bases separating them. Germline CDR1 is MNHNS and CDR2 is SASEGT. CDR3 protein: CASSLVETQYF. CDR3 coding DNA: TGTGCCAGCAGCCTAGTTGAGACCCAGTACTTC.

This chain joins TRBV7-9 and TRBJ1-4, with TRBD1 as a possible D gene (6 bases). The CDR3 runs 16 residues. The germline V gene has CDR1 SEHNR and CDR2 FQNEAQ (reference sequence). Trimming left V 3 bases short and J 3 bases short, with 14 bases between. The CDR3 is CASSLGGVGSNEKLFF. DNA for the CDR3: TGTGCCAGCAGCTTGGGGGGCGTGGGATCTAATGAAAAACTGTTTTTT.

J is TRBJ2-7 and V is TRBV28; 7 nucleotides align to TRBD2. Germline V gene data show CDR1 as MDHEN and CDR2 as SYDVKM. J was trimmed by 3 bases and V by 5 bases; bases with no gene match: 13. The CDR3 contains 16 residues. Here the CDR3 DNA reads TGTGCCAGCAGTCCCCCCCCGCGGGAGTGGGACTACGAGCAGTACTTC. This codes for CASSPPPREWDYEQYF. The entire variable domain, with the rest obtained from reference TRBV28 and TRBJ2-7, is as follows: DVKVTQSSRYLVKRTGEKVFLECVQDMDHENMFWYRQDPGLGLRLIYFSYDVKMKEKGDIPEGYSVSREKKERFSLILESASTNQTSMYLCASSPPPREWDYEQYFGPGTRLTVT.

This clonotype was seen a handful of times. The V call is TRBV9, the J call TRBJ2-1; tentative D call: TRBD2 (5 bases). Germline CDR1 and CDR2: SGDLS and YYNGEE. Trimming pared 2 bases from V and 0 bases from J, leaving 12 bases between. The CDR3 is 16 residues long. This CDR3 is CASSVARVSSYNEQFF. The CDR3 nucleotides read TGTGCCAGCAGCGTCGCGAGGGTGAGCTCCTACAATGAGCAGTTCTTC.

In its sample, this clonotype was seen a few times. This chain connects TRBV5-6 to TRBJ2-7; D remains ambiguous. Germline CDR1 is SGHDT and CDR2 is YYEEEE. The germline V and J ends were trimmed by 1 base and 3 bases, with 11 bases remaining between them. The CDR3 sequence is 14 residues long. In DNA form, the CDR3 reads TGTGCCAGCAGCTTGAAGTTCCGGTTCTACGAGCAGTACTTC. Residues: CASSLKFRFYEQYF.

The chain employs TRBV12-3 or TRBV12-4 and TRBJ2-3; no definite D call. Trimming left V 3 bases short and J 4 bases short, with 14 bases between. The CDR3 loop spans 15 amino acids. The CDR3 DNA reads as TGTGCCAGCAGTTTCGCCGGTCTGGTATCAGATACGCAGTATTTT. Its protein is CASSFAGLVSDTQYF.

This clonotype came up many times. The chain combines TRBV15 with TRBJ2-1; perhaps TRBD2 as D (5 bases). This CDR3 contains 13 residues. The germline V gene has CDR1 LNHNV and CDR2 YYDKDF (reference sequence). V lost 1 base, J lost 10 bases, and 11 bases lay in between. The CDR3 bases are TGTGCCACCAGCAGAGTTGCCGGGGAGGAGCAGTTCTTC. This codes for CATSRVAGEEQFF.

The V gene is TRBV24-1, the J gene TRBJ2-1; 10 bases align to TRBD1. Germline loops: CDR1 KGHDR, CDR2 SFDVKD. The CDR3 consists of 18 residues. V was pared by 4 bases and J by 6 bases, with 14 bases of the junction left unmatched. CDR3 DNA sequence: TGTGCCACCAGTGACCGATACCCTTCGGGACAGGGGCCCAATGAGCAGTTCTTC. Translation gives CATSDRYPSGQGPNEQFF.

This clonotype appeared a few times. The chain couples TRBV10-3 to TRBJ2-1; D assignment may be TRBD1 or TRBD2 (5 bases each). The V gene lost 7 bases and the J gene lost 4 bases, with 11 bases spanning the gap. The CDR3 covers 13 residues. Germline CDR1 ENHRY, CDR2 SYGVKD. In DNA, the CDR3 is TGTGCCATCAACCGGGACCCATACAATGAGCAGTTCTTC. This translates into CAINRDPYNEQFF.

The J gene is TRBJ2-3, the V gene TRBV20-1; D is possibly TRBD2 (6 bases). The CDR3 contains 16 residues. Germline assignment: CDR1 DFQATT and CDR2 SNEGSKA (reference sequence). With 3 bases removed from V and 2 bases from J, the gap between germline ends came to 18 bases. The CDR3 loop reads CSASPARLGNTDTQYF. CDR3 sequence (DNA): TGCAGTGCTAGTCCAGCGAGACTAGGTAACACAGATACGCAGTATTTT.

CDR3 nucleotide sequence: TGTGCCAGCAGTGTCGGGACTTCGGGAGGAGGCTACACCTTC. Translated: CASSVGTSGGGYTF. The genes are TRBV6-1 and TRBJ1-2; a weak D match, TRBD1 (5 bases). The CDR3 consists of 14 residues. Germline V gene sequence: CDR1 MNHNS, CDR2 SASEGT. Trimming cost V 4 bases and J 8 bases, with 17 bases left between them.

The V and J genes are TRBV20-1 and TRBJ1-2, with a weak D call TRBD1 (5 bases). Per germline, CDR1 DFQATT and CDR2 SNEGSKA (reference sequence). Trimming cost V 6 bases and J 2 bases, with 10 bases left between them. This CDR3 has 12 residues. This chain's CDR3 is CSASTVNYGYTF. The CDR3 DNA reads as TGCAGTGCATCGACAGTGAACTATGGCTACACCTTC.

The rearrangement uses TRBV5-1 and TRBJ2-7; 7 positions agree with TRBD2. The CDR3 loop spans 15 amino acids. The V segment lost 0 bases and the J segment 4 bases; nucleotides outside the gene matches: 7. Germline CDR1 is SGHRS and CDR2 is YFSETQ. CDR3 protein: CASSLEALASYEQYF. CDR3 sequence (DNA): TGCGCCAGCAGCTTGGAGGCACTAGCGTCATACGAGCAGTACTTC.

The chain recombines TRBV2 with TRBJ2-7; 8 bases line up with TRBD1. Germline CDR1 and CDR2: SNHLY and FYNNEI. V lost 7 bases to trimming and J lost 0 bases; unmatched junction nucleotides: 14. The CDR3 has 17 amino acids. The DNA for the CDR3 is TGTGCCAGCACCTCCAGAAGTTGGGGACAGGTCTCCTACGAGCAGTACTTC. Translating gives CASTSRSWGQVSYEQYF. The variable domain in full, with the rest retrieved from reference TRBV2 and TRBJ2-7, is EPEVTQTPSHQVTQMGQEVILRCVPISNHLYFYWYRQILGQKVEFLVSFYNNEISEKSEIFDDQFSVERPDGSNFTLKIRSTKLEDSAMYFCASTSRSWGQVSYEQYFGPGTRLTVT.

The chain carries TRBV9 and TRBJ2-2; TRBD2 matches at 7 bases. CDR1 and CDR2 from the germline V gene are SGDLS and YYNGEE. The CDR3 spans 16 residues. The V and J ends lost 0 bases and 0 bases, in that order; junction bases with no gene match: 2. CDR3 sequence: CASSVVAGANTGELFF. The CDR3 bases are TGTGCCAGCAGCGTAGTTGCGGGAGCGAACACCGGGGAGCTGTTTTTT.

The table lists this clonotype with many counts. The CDR3 sequence is CASRLASSSYNEQFF. The CDR3 DNA is TGTGCCAGCCGACTAGCGTCGAGCTCCTACAATGAGCAGTTCTTC. The gene calls are TRBV19 and TRBJ2-1, with TRBD2 matching 8 bases. The length of the CDR3 is 15 residues. Looked up from germline, CDR1 is LNHDA and CDR2 is SQIVND (reference sequence). The V and J ends lost 9 bases and 0 bases, in that order; junction bases with no gene match: 7.